The T cell receptor (beta chain) under discussion was sequenced for a study of blood T cell repertoires in COVID-19. At the level of the study: Both acute and convalescent COVID-19 samples were obtained from the United States, Italy and Spain. PBMCs, B-cell-depleted T cells, or T cells were the source of the cDNA or gDNA that made up the material.

Germline assignment: CDR1 LGHDT and CDR2 YNNKEL (reference sequence). V shed 4 bases and J 0 bases; nucleotides not matched to a gene: 7. The CDR3 is made up of 17 amino acids. In the authors' methods: Reference gene primer amplification in the assay estimated nucleated cell counts. Assay: immunoSEQ multiplex PCR; the TCRdb copy retains only in-frame clones and omits some. For V, J and clone size, that table is used; D and trimming come from the DNA. This table has some 80,000 clones, 78% appearing once. This clonotype was sampled from a human donor in a cohort sampled during active COVID-19. The rearrangement links TRBV3-1 (or the pseudogene TRBV3-2) to TRBJ2-1, with 9 bases identical to TRBD2. The sample was peripheral blood. CDR3 sequence (DNA): TGTGCCAGCAGCCCAGGACTAGCGATGAGCTCCTACAATGAGCAGTTCTTC. It is translated as CASSPGLAMSSYNEQFF.